This is a list of T cell receptor beta chains from one sample in a study of metastatic and nonmetastatic thyroid tumors. MiXCR was used by TCRdb to re-call the PCR reads. The sample records around 20,000 clones, 25% to 30% being singletons. Source material: tumor tissue. These receptors were obtained from a female donor with papillary thyroid cancer or a benign thyroid nodule (not recorded which). Some clones in this sample may be carry-over from other donors' samples. CDR3s include the opening cysteine and the closing phenylalanine or tryptophan. A D gene is named only where the DNA matches it firmly. Part of the rows lack a size; the others show once, few, many or a class for expanded clones.

D: -
V: TRBV7-7
size: -
J: TRBJ2-7
DNA: TGTGCTAGCAGCCCGAGTCCCGAGGGTAACTACGAGCAGTACTTC
CDR3: CASSPSPEGNYEQYF

D: -
V: TRBV4-1
size: medium-sized
J: TRBJ1-1
DNA: TGCGCCAGCAGCCAAGCCGCAGGATTATTGAACACTGAAGCTTTCTTT
CDR3: CASSQAAGLLNTEAFF

D: -
V: TRBV7-9
size: many
J: TRBJ2-3
DNA: TGTGCCAGCAGCCCCGGGTACGCCACAGATACGCAGTATTTT
CDR3: CASSPGYATDTQYF

D: TRBD2
V: TRBV28
size: many
J: TRBJ2-1
DNA: TGTGCCAGCAGACCGGGACTAGCGGGAAGTGGGCAGTTCTTC
CDR3: CASRPGLAGSGQFF

D: -
V: TRBV27
size: few
J: TRBJ1-5
DNA: TGTGCCAGCACCGAACGGGGGTTCGGGGGAAATCAGCCCCAGCATTTT
CDR3: CASTERGFGGNQPQHF

D: -
V: TRBV25-1
size: few
J: TRBJ1-2
DNA: TGTGCCAGCAGTGAATTATCGACAGTCCTGGGGGCTGACTATGGCTGCACCTTC
CDR3: CASSELSTVLGADYGCTF

D: -
V: TRBV28
size: many
J: TRBJ2-5
DNA: TGTGCCAGCAGTTTCCCCTCGCTGGAGACCCAGTACTTC
CDR3: CASSFPSLETQYF

D: TRBD1
V: TRBV28
size: medium-sized
J: TRBJ2-1
DNA: TGTGCCAGCACCGCCCAGGACAGGGCACTTAATGAGCAGTTCTTC
CDR3: CASTAQDRALNEQFF

D: TRBD1
V: TRBV6-1
size: few
J: TRBJ1-2
DNA: TGTGCCCGACCGGGACAGGGTGACAGGGATGGCTACACCTTC
CDR3: CARPGQGDRDGYTF

D: TRBD1
V: TRBV20-1
size: -
J: TRBJ2-7
DNA: TGCAGTGCAACGAACAGGGGGGCCTTCTACGAGCAGTACTTC
CDR3: CSATNRGAFYEQYF

D: TRBD2
V: TRBV7-6
size: -
J: TRBJ2-7
DNA: TGTGCCAGCAGCTCGTGGGGGACTAGCGGGAGCGTGTACGAGCAGTACTTC
CDR3: CASSSWGTSGSVYEQYF

D: TRBD1
V: TRBV20-1
size: few
J: TRBJ1-4
DNA: TGCAGTGCTAGCGGCCGAACAGGGGCGCTAAGTGAAAAACTGTTTTTT
CDR3: CSASGRTGALSEKLFF

D: -
V: TRBV19
size: many
J: TRBJ2-2
DNA: TGTGCCAGTAGTATCGGCTACGGGGAGCTGTTTTTT
CDR3: CASSIGYGELFF

D: TRBD1
V: TRBV10-3
size: once
J: TRBJ2-7
DNA: TGTGCCATCATGCGGCCAACAGTACTAGGACAGGGTCAGGGGTTAGAGCAGTACTTC
CDR3: CAIMRPTVLGQGQGLEQYF

D: -
V: TRBV5-4
size: -
J: TRBJ2-7
DNA: TGTGCCAGCAGCTGGGATGAAGAGCAGTACTTC
CDR3: CASSWDEEQYF

D: -
V: TRBV2
size: -
J: TRBJ1-5
DNA: TGTGCCAGCAGTGAATGGGGGCTTCGGGGCAATCAGCCCCAGCATTTT
CDR3: CASSEWGLRGNQPQHF

D: -
V: TRBV18
size: -
J: TRBJ1-5
DNA: TGTGCCAGCTCACCAGGGAGGGATCAGCCCCAGCATTTT
CDR3: CASSPGRDQPQHF

D: -
V: TRBV20-1
size: -
J: TRBJ1-5
DNA: TGCAGTGCTGTCAGAGTGTATCAGCCCCAGCATTTT
CDR3: CSAVRVYQPQHF

D: -
V: TRBV11-2
size: -
J: TRBJ2-1
DNA: TGTGCCAGCAGCTTAGAATGGGGCATATTCTACAATGAGCAGTTCTTC
CDR3: CASSLEWGIFYNEQFF

D: -
V: TRBV6-1
size: few
J: TRBJ1-5
DNA: TGTGCCAGCATTTCGGGGGCGGGGGGCAATCAGCCCCAGCATTTT
CDR3: CASISGAGGNQPQHF

D: -
V: TRBV30
size: few
J: TRBJ2-1
DNA: TGTGCCTGGATCACGGTTTCGGAGCAGTTCTTC
CDR3: CAWITVSEQFF

D: TRBD2
V: TRBV15
size: -
J: TRBJ2-1
DNA: TGTGCCACCAGCGGTCGACTAGCGGGATATCACAATGAGCAGTTCTTC
CDR3: CATSGRLAGYHNEQFF

D: -
V: TRBV6-4
size: few
J: TRBJ2-2
DNA: TGTGCCAGCAGCCCACAGGGTCTAGGCACCGGTGAGCTGTTTTTT
CDR3: CASSPQGLGTGELFF

D: TRBD1
V: TRBV28
size: -
J: TRBJ2-6
DNA: TGTGCCAGCAGTTTATTCAGGACAGGGGCTCGTTCCTCTGGGGCCAACGTCCTGACTTTC
CDR3: CASSLFRTGARSSGANVLTF

D: TRBD1
V: TRBV7-9
size: many
J: TRBJ2-5
DNA: TGTGCCAGCAGCTTCGGGGACAGACCTCAAGAGACCCAGTACTTC
CDR3: CASSFGDRPQETQYF

D: TRBD2
V: TRBV28
size: medium-sized
J: TRBJ2-7
DNA: TGTGCCAGCAGCCGTGGGACTAGCGGGCACTACGAGCAGTACTTC
CDR3: CASSRGTSGHYEQYF

D: -
V: TRBV12-3/TRBV12-4
size: -
J: TRBJ1-2
DNA: TGTGCCAGCAGTCTAAATATTGACGCCACCCGCTACACCTTC
CDR3: CASSLNIDATRYTF

D: -
V: TRBV4-2
size: -
J: TRBJ2-1
DNA: TGTGCCAGCAGCCAAGCTCCGATAGCGGTTTACAATGAGCAGTTCTTC
CDR3: CASSQAPIAVYNEQFF

D: TRBD1
V: TRBV19
size: -
J: TRBJ2-2
DNA: TGTGCCAGTATCAGGGGGTTGAGCACCGGGGAGCTGTTTTTT
CDR3: CASIRGLSTGELFF

D: -
V: TRBV12-3/TRBV12-4
size: -
J: TRBJ1-3
DNA: TGTGCCAGCAGTTTAGTGGTGAACACCATATATTTT
CDR3: CASSLVVNTIYF

D: -
V: TRBV7-9
size: few
J: TRBJ2-1
DNA: TGTGCCAGCAGCACCAGGGGATCTGAGCAGTTCTTC
CDR3: CASSTRGSEQFF

D: -
V: TRBV6-1
size: few
J: TRBJ2-3
DNA: TGTGCCAGCAGTGAAATTGTGGCTAGTGGGGCAGATACTCAGTATTTT
CDR3: CASSEIVASGADTQYF

D: TRBD2
V: TRBV11-1
size: -
J: TRBJ2-1
DNA: TGTGCCAGCAGCTTACTGACTAGCGGGATACCAAATGAGCAGTTCTTC
CDR3: CASSLLTSGIPNEQFF

D: TRBD1
V: TRBV20-1
size: many
J: TRBJ1-5
DNA: TGCAGTGCCAAGGGGGCCGGCAATCAGCCCCAGCATTTT
CDR3: CSAKGAGNQPQHF

D: TRBD1
V: TRBV28
size: medium-sized
J: TRBJ1-2
DNA: TGTGCCAGCAGAACCCCCCCGGGACAGGGGGAGAACTATGGCTACACCTTC
CDR3: CASRTPPGQGENYGYTF

D: TRBD2
V: TRBV10-1
size: many
J: TRBJ2-7
DNA: TGCGCCAGCAGTGAGTCTGGGACTAGTAAAGAATATGCGGAATACGAGCAGTACTTC
CDR3: CASSESGTSKEYAEYEQYF

D: TRBD1
V: TRBV20-1
size: many
J: TRBJ2-7
DNA: TGCAGTGCTGGAGGGATAGGGACAGGGGTTCTATACGAGCAGTACTTC
CDR3: CSAGGIGTGVLYEQYF

D: -
V: TRBV4-1
size: medium-sized
J: TRBJ2-2
DNA: TGCGCCAGCAGCCAAACTGGAGCACTGGGCGGGGCGTCGTCCGGGGAGCTGTTTTTT
CDR3: CASSQTGALGGASSGELFF

D: -
V: TRBV28
size: few
J: TRBJ1-2
DNA: TGTGCCAGCAGTTTTAGGACAGTGGGCTACACCTTC
CDR3: CASSFRTVGYTF

D: -
V: TRBV6-2/TRBV6-3
size: few
J: TRBJ2-6
DNA: TGTGCCAGCAGTTACTCGAGGCCCGGGACGACCAACGTCCTGACTTTC
CDR3: CASSYSRPGTTNVLTF

D: TRBD1
V: TRBV7-8
size: many
J: TRBJ1-1
DNA: TGTGCCAGCAGCGCGGGACAGGGGCTTAACACTGAAGCTTTCTTT
CDR3: CASSAGQGLNTEAFF

D: TRBD2
V: TRBV20-1
size: many
J: TRBJ2-7
DNA: TGCAGTGCTCCTAGCGGGAGGAATCGTGAGCAGTACTTC
CDR3: CSAPSGRNREQYF